The rows below give T cell receptor beta chains drawn from one sample of a study of blood T cell repertoires in COVID-19. Sequenced by immunoSEQ multiplex PCR; TCRdb stores in-frame clones only, minus some. The profile shows around 400,000 clones, about four fifths of them singletons. The sequenced sample was PBMCs or T cells enriched from blood (not recorded which). These receptors came from a woman aged 50 to 60 who had recovered from COVID-19. The CDR3 runs from the conserved cysteine through the conserved F or W. Fields, in order: clone size, J gene, V gene, D gene, CDR3 protein, CDR3 DNA. D genes are given only for firm matches. The size field is filled for only some rows; it gives once, few, many or a size class.

clone size: NA
J gene: TRBJ1-2
V gene: TRBV27
D gene: TRBD1
CDR3 protein: CASRQTGGYGYTF
CDR3 DNA: TGTGCCAGCAGACAAACAGGGGGCTATGGCTACACCTTC

clone size: NA
J gene: TRBJ1-1
V gene: TRBV6-5
D gene: NA
CDR3 protein: CASSYGQNTEAFF
CDR3 DNA: TGTGCCAGCAGTTACGGACAGAACACTGAAGCTTTCTTT

clone size: NA
J gene: TRBJ1-1
V gene: TRBV24-1
D gene: NA
CDR3 protein: CATSAGENTEAFF
CDR3 DNA: TGTGCCACCAGTGCAGGGGAAAACACTGAAGCTTTCTTT

clone size: NA
J gene: TRBJ1-2
V gene: TRBV5-4
D gene: NA
CDR3 protein: CASSPSPDTLGGYTF
CDR3 DNA: TGTGCCAGCAGCCCTAGCCCTGACACCCTGGGGGGCTACACCTTC

clone size: NA
J gene: TRBJ2-1
V gene: TRBV7-9
D gene: TRBD2
CDR3 protein: CASSLASRGGEYNEQFF
CDR3 DNA: TGTGCCAGCAGCTTAGCGTCTCGCGGGGGGGAATACAATGAGCAGTTCTTC

clone size: NA
J gene: TRBJ1-2
V gene: TRBV6-2/TRBV6-3
D gene: TRBD1
CDR3 protein: CASSSTGDYGYTF
CDR3 DNA: TGTGCCAGCAGTTCCACAGGGGACTATGGCTACACCTTC

clone size: once
J gene: TRBJ2-1
V gene: TRBV5-5
D gene: TRBD2
CDR3 protein: CASSLTIRAGGSEEQFF
CDR3 DNA: TGTGCCAGCAGCTTGACTATCAGAGCGGGAGGTTCAGAAGAGCAGTTCTTC

clone size: few
J gene: TRBJ2-2
V gene: TRBV5-1
D gene: NA
CDR3 protein: CASSLRGGDTGELFF
CDR3 DNA: TGCGCCAGCAGCTTGAGGGGTGGAGACACCGGGGAGCTGTTTTTT

clone size: NA
J gene: TRBJ2-1
V gene: TRBV3-1/TRBV3-2
D gene: NA
CDR3 protein: CASSPTRSSYNEQFF
CDR3 DNA: TGTGCCAGCAGCCCGACGCGGAGCTCCTACAATGAGCAGTTCTTC

clone size: NA
J gene: TRBJ2-7
V gene: TRBV7-2
D gene: NA
CDR3 protein: CASSLGHSYEQYF
CDR3 DNA: TGTGCCAGCAGCTTGGGCCACTCCTACGAGCAGTACTTC

clone size: NA
J gene: TRBJ1-6
V gene: TRBV3-1/TRBV3-2
D gene: TRBD1
CDR3 protein: CASSPDRAGNSPLHF
CDR3 DNA: TGTGCCAGCAGCCCGGACAGGGCAGGTAATTCACCCCTCCACTTT

clone size: many
J gene: TRBJ2-7
V gene: TRBV2
D gene: TRBD1
CDR3 protein: CASSPTGLWEQYF
CDR3 DNA: TGTGCCAGCAGTCCGACAGGGCTATGGGAGCAGTACTTC

clone size: NA
J gene: TRBJ1-2
V gene: TRBV28
D gene: NA
CDR3 protein: CASSLRYGYTF
CDR3 DNA: TGTGCCAGCAGTTTACGCTATGGCTACACCTTC

clone size: NA
J gene: TRBJ2-1
V gene: TRBV7-3
D gene: TRBD1
CDR3 protein: CASSGRTGGNEQFF
CDR3 DNA: TGTGCCAGCAGCGGGCGGACAGGGGGGAATGAGCAGTTCTTC

clone size: NA
J gene: TRBJ2-1
V gene: TRBV29-1
D gene: NA
CDR3 protein: CSVDRGYEQFF
CDR3 DNA: TGCAGCGTTGACAGGGGTTATGAGCAGTTCTTC

clone size: few
J gene: TRBJ1-1
V gene: TRBV7-9
D gene: NA
CDR3 protein: CASSQETGNTEAFF
CDR3 DNA: TGTGCCAGCAGCCAAGAGACAGGGAACACTGAAGCTTTCTTT

clone size: NA
J gene: TRBJ1-1
V gene: TRBV11-3
D gene: NA
CDR3 protein: CASTVHGNTEAFF
CDR3 DNA: TGTGCCAGCACCGTCCACGGGAACACTGAAGCTTTCTTT

clone size: NA
J gene: TRBJ1-5
V gene: TRBV12-3/TRBV12-4
D gene: NA
CDR3 protein: CASRINSNQPQHF
CDR3 DNA: TGTGCCAGCAGAATTAATAGCAATCAGCCCCAGCATTTT

clone size: NA
J gene: TRBJ1-5
V gene: TRBV19
D gene: NA
CDR3 protein: CASSIPGDVNQPQHF
CDR3 DNA: TGTGCCAGTAGTATCCCCGGGGATGTCAATCAGCCCCAGCATTTT

clone size: NA
J gene: TRBJ1-2
V gene: TRBV12-3/TRBV12-4
D gene: TRBD1
CDR3 protein: CASSPGTAYGYTF
CDR3 DNA: TGTGCCAGCAGTCCTGGGACAGCCTATGGCTACACCTTC

clone size: NA
J gene: TRBJ1-2
V gene: TRBV13
D gene: NA
CDR3 protein: CASSLVRTALYGYTF
CDR3 DNA: TGTGCCAGCAGCTTAGTAAGGACAGCCCTCTATGGCTACACCTTC

clone size: NA
J gene: TRBJ2-5
V gene: TRBV5-1
D gene: NA
CDR3 protein: CASSLQLGAREKETQYF
CDR3 DNA: TGCGCCAGCAGCTTGCAGCTTGGGGCTAGAGAAAAAGAGACCCAGTACTTC

clone size: NA
J gene: TRBJ2-2
V gene: TRBV18
D gene: NA
CDR3 protein: CASSPRNTGELFF
CDR3 DNA: TGTGCCAGCTCACCCCGGAACACCGGGGAGCTGTTTTTT

clone size: NA
J gene: TRBJ1-4
V gene: TRBV11-3
D gene: NA
CDR3 protein: CASSAPLGVTKLFF
CDR3 DNA: TGTGCCAGCAGCGCCCCTCTCGGGGTGACAAAACTGTTTTTT

clone size: NA
J gene: TRBJ1-1
V gene: TRBV5-6
D gene: NA
CDR3 protein: CASSLVKLMAGAEAFF
CDR3 DNA: TGTGCCAGCAGCTTGGTTAAGTTAATGGCAGGGGCTGAAGCTTTCTTT

clone size: NA
J gene: TRBJ2-7
V gene: TRBV19
D gene: TRBD1
CDR3 protein: CASSGDRGTGEQYF
CDR3 DNA: TGTGCCAGTAGCGGGGACAGGGGGACGGGCGAGCAGTACTTC

clone size: NA
J gene: TRBJ1-1
V gene: TRBV5-1
D gene: NA
CDR3 protein: CASSLTGSEAFF
CDR3 DNA: TGCGCCAGCAGCTTGACAGGCTCTGAAGCTTTCTTT

clone size: NA
J gene: TRBJ1-2
V gene: TRBV10-1
D gene: TRBD1
CDR3 protein: CASSESWDSLQNYGYTF
CDR3 DNA: TGCGCCAGCAGTGAGTCTTGGGACAGCCTCCAAAACTATGGCTACACCTTC

clone size: NA
J gene: TRBJ1-2
V gene: TRBV5-1
D gene: NA
CDR3 protein: CATTKDVGGGLYGYTF
CDR3 DNA: TGCGCCACCACAAAGGACGTTGGGGGGGGACTCTATGGCTACACCTTC

clone size: few
J gene: TRBJ2-5
V gene: TRBV5-4
D gene: NA
CDR3 protein: CASSLDRQETQYF
CDR3 DNA: TGTGCCAGCAGCCTTGACAGACAAGAGACCCAGTACTTC

clone size: NA
J gene: TRBJ2-1
V gene: TRBV5-1
D gene: NA
CDR3 protein: CASSTSSGTLSEQFF
CDR3 DNA: TGCGCCAGCAGCACCTCATCCGGGACTCTTTCTGAGCAGTTCTTC

clone size: NA
J gene: TRBJ1-1
V gene: TRBV29-1
D gene: NA
CDR3 protein: CSVALSGGTEAFF
CDR3 DNA: TGCAGCGTTGCCCTGTCGGGTGGAACTGAAGCTTTCTTT

clone size: NA
J gene: TRBJ1-6
V gene: TRBV7-2
D gene: NA
CDR3 protein: CASSPLNSPLHF
CDR3 DNA: TGTGCCAGCAGCCCCCTAAATTCACCCCTCCACTTT

clone size: NA
J gene: TRBJ2-3
V gene: TRBV5-1
D gene: TRBD1
CDR3 protein: CASSSNRGQSTDTQYF
CDR3 DNA: TGCGCCAGCAGCTCGAACAGGGGGCAAAGCACAGATACGCAGTATTTT

clone size: NA
J gene: TRBJ1-1
V gene: TRBV28
D gene: NA
CDR3 protein: CATLSFTEAFF
CDR3 DNA: TGTGCCACTCTATCTTTCACTGAAGCTTTCTTT

clone size: NA
J gene: TRBJ2-3
V gene: TRBV5-1
D gene: TRBD2
CDR3 protein: CASSGTSFSDTQYF
CDR3 DNA: TGCGCCAGCAGCGGGACTAGTTTTTCAGATACGCAGTATTTT

clone size: few
J gene: TRBJ2-2
V gene: TRBV2
D gene: TRBD1
CDR3 protein: CASSTGAGELFF
CDR3 DNA: TGTGCCAGCAGTACAGGGGCCGGGGAGCTGTTTTTT

clone size: few
J gene: TRBJ1-1
V gene: TRBV15
D gene: NA
CDR3 protein: CATSREGGNTEAFF
CDR3 DNA: TGTGCCACCAGCAGAGAGGGAGGGAACACTGAAGCTTTCTTT

clone size: NA
J gene: TRBJ1-1
V gene: TRBV19
D gene: NA
CDR3 protein: CASSRQLNTEAFF
CDR3 DNA: TGTGCCAGTAGTCGACAGTTGAACACTGAAGCTTTCTTT

clone size: NA
J gene: TRBJ2-5
V gene: TRBV9
D gene: NA
CDR3 protein: CASSASGLAKETQYF
CDR3 DNA: TGTGCCAGCAGCGCCAGCGGCCTGGCGAAAGAGACCCAGTACTTC

clone size: NA
J gene: TRBJ2-3
V gene: TRBV21-1
D gene: NA
CDR3 protein: CASSHTNGGPSTDTQYF
CDR3 DNA: TGTGCCAGCAGCCACACCAACGGGGGGCCTAGCACAGATACGCAGTATTTT

clone size: once
J gene: TRBJ1-6
V gene: TRBV6-5
D gene: NA
CDR3 protein: CASRAVGVDAPLHF
CDR3 DNA: TGTGCCAGCAGGGCGGTAGGGGTCGATGCACCCCTCCACTTT

clone size: NA
J gene: TRBJ1-1
V gene: TRBV5-6
D gene: TRBD1
CDR3 protein: CASNRGADTEAFF
CDR3 DNA: TGTGCCAGCAACAGGGGCGCGGACACTGAAGCTTTCTTT

clone size: NA
J gene: TRBJ1-2
V gene: TRBV2
D gene: NA
CDR3 protein: CASNSGGSINYGYTF
CDR3 DNA: TGTGCCAGTAATAGTGGAGGGAGTATTAACTATGGCTACACCTTC

clone size: few
J gene: TRBJ1-3
V gene: TRBV19
D gene: TRBD1
CDR3 protein: CASSKPRDRVPSDGNTIYF
CDR3 DNA: TGTGCCAGTAGTAAGCCCCGGGACAGGGTCCCTTCGGATGGAAACACCATATATTTT

clone size: NA
J gene: TRBJ2-1
V gene: TRBV7-8
D gene: TRBD2
CDR3 protein: CASRFRTSAYNEQFF
CDR3 DNA: TGTGCCAGCAGATTCCGGACTAGCGCGTACAATGAGCAGTTCTTC

clone size: NA
J gene: TRBJ1-4
V gene: TRBV9
D gene: TRBD1
CDR3 protein: CASSAQGFEREKLFF
CDR3 DNA: TGTGCCAGCAGCGCACAGGGGTTTGAGCGTGAAAAACTGTTTTTT

clone size: NA
J gene: TRBJ2-5
V gene: TRBV7-5
D gene: NA
CDR3 protein: CARAGGGTQYF
CDR3 DNA: TGTGCCAGAGCCGGGGGGGGGACCCAGTACTTC

clone size: once
J gene: TRBJ1-2
V gene: TRBV6-6
D gene: NA
CDR3 protein: CASGRANYGYTF
CDR3 DNA: TGTGCCAGCGGGCGAGCTAACTATGGCTACACCTTC

clone size: NA
J gene: TRBJ1-2
V gene: TRBV6-1
D gene: NA
CDR3 protein: CASSESINYGYTF
CDR3 DNA: TGTGCCAGCAGTGAATCTATTAACTATGGCTACACCTTC

clone size: NA
J gene: TRBJ1-3
V gene: TRBV7-9
D gene: NA
CDR3 protein: CASSGSGLGNTIYF
CDR3 DNA: TGTGCCAGCAGCGGCAGTGGGCTGGGAAACACCATATATTTT

clone size: NA
J gene: TRBJ2-1
V gene: TRBV30
D gene: NA
CDR3 protein: CAWRQFDNEQFF
CDR3 DNA: TGTGCCTGGAGGCAGTTCGACAATGAGCAGTTCTTC

clone size: NA
J gene: TRBJ2-3
V gene: TRBV18
D gene: TRBD1
CDR3 protein: CASSPGQGVTDTQYF
CDR3 DNA: TGTGCCAGCTCACCGGGACAGGGGGTCACAGATACGCAGTATTTT

clone size: NA
J gene: TRBJ1-4
V gene: TRBV19
D gene: NA
CDR3 protein: CASSPRQLKLFF
CDR3 DNA: TGTGCCAGTAGTCCAAGACAGCTAAAACTGTTTTTT

clone size: NA
J gene: TRBJ1-3
V gene: TRBV9
D gene: NA
CDR3 protein: CASSAAGFSGNTIYF
CDR3 DNA: TGTGCCAGCAGCGCAGCAGGGTTCTCTGGAAACACCATATATTTT

clone size: NA
J gene: TRBJ2-2
V gene: TRBV27
D gene: TRBD2
CDR3 protein: CASSLPSGTPGELFF
CDR3 DNA: TGTGCCAGCAGTTTACCTAGCGGGACGCCCGGGGAGCTGTTTTTT

clone size: NA
J gene: TRBJ2-1
V gene: TRBV10-1
D gene: NA
CDR3 protein: CASSESAGSDNEQFF
CDR3 DNA: TGCGCCAGCAGTGAGTCGGCGGGTTCGGACAATGAGCAGTTCTTC